These 23 T cell receptor beta chains share one sample of origin, sequenced in a study of T cells after yellow fever vaccination. TCRdb called the 5' RACE reads again in MiXCR, with one record for every CDR3 protein. Of approximately 250,000 distinct CDR3 sequences in the sample, roughly 5% were seen once. The material was CD4+ T cells sorted from PBMCs, obtained on the day of the yellow fever booster vaccination. These receptors all stem from a man aged 18 to 29 who received the YFV17D yellow fever vaccine.

This clonotype has only a few counts. The J gene is TRBJ1-1, the V gene TRBV5-8, with a tentative D call TRBD1 (6 bases). Trimming cost V 1 base and J 4 bases, with 11 bases left between them. Germline values: CDR1 SGHTS, CDR2 YDEGEE. The CDR3 extends over 14 amino acids. This CDR3 reads CASSLPGATTEAFF. The CDR3 DNA is TGTGCCAGCAGCTTGCCAGGGGCTACCACTGAAGCTTTCTTT.

The table lists this clonotype with a few counts. The rearrangement links TRBV7-2 to TRBJ2-1; 13 nucleotides agree with TRBD2. J gave up 4 bases and V 4 bases, and 7 bases lay outside the gene matches. This CDR3 is built from 17 residues. Germline CDR1 SGHTA, CDR2 FQGNSA. The CDR3 reads CASSYAPGLAGYNEQFF. In DNA form, the CDR3 reads TGTGCCAGCAGCTACGCCCCGGGACTAGCGGGGTACAATGAGCAGTTCTTC.

The V and J genes are TRBV20-1 and TRBJ1-4; the match to TRBD1 covers 7 bases. Trimming cost V 8 bases and J 7 bases; bases outside gene matches: 10. Germline CDR1 and CDR2: DFQATT and SNEGSKA (reference sequence). This CDR3 has 13 amino acids. DNA for the CDR3: TGCAGTACCCTACAGGGGACGAGTGAAAAACTGTTTTTT. This encodes CSTLQGTSEKLFF.

There are many counts of this clonotype. V is TRBV3-1 and J is TRBJ2-3; 8 bases align to TRBD1. Unmatched junction bases numbered 7, after V lost 4 bases and J lost 4 bases. The CDR3 contains 15 residues. Germline CDR1 and CDR2: LGHDT and YNNKEL (reference sequence). CDR3 sequence: CASSPRTGTADTQYF. The CDR3 nucleotides are TGTGCCAGCAGCCCACGGACAGGGACGGCAGATACGCAGTATTTT.

This clonotype was found many times. The chain combines TRBV4-1 with TRBJ2-4; the D is unclear. The germline CDR1 and CDR2 sequences are MGHRA and YSYEKL. The CDR3 is 15 residues long. Trimming shortened V by 1 base and J by 3 bases, and 10 bases separated the two germline ends. CDR3 DNA sequence: TGCGCCAGCAGCCAAGGTCTGCTTGTCAAAAACATTCAGTACTTC. Protein sequence: CASSQGLLVKNIQYF.

This clonotype was observed a handful of times. The genes are TRBV10-3 and TRBJ1-6; tentative D call: TRBD1 (5 bases). The CDR3 has 15 amino acids. Trimming took 1 base from V and 8 from J, leaving 12 bases between them. Germline V lookup: CDR1 ENHRY, CDR2 SYGVKD. The CDR3 reads CAISEWGGEDSPLHF. In nucleotides, the CDR3 is TGTGCCATCAGTGAGTGGGGGGGGGAGGATTCACCCCTCCACTTT.

There are a few counts of this clonotype. The CDR3 region has the DNA TGTGCCAGCAGGCCAAGGGGGGCGCGGGACACTGAAGCTTTCTTT. It encodes CASRPRGARDTEAFF. The chain has TRBV12-3 or TRBV12-4 and TRBJ1-1, with D perhaps TRBD1 (6 bases). V was cut by 6 bases and J by 3 bases, with 17 bases left in between. This CDR3 is built from 15 residues.

In its sample, this clonotype was seen a few times. This chain connects TRBV18 to TRBJ2-1; 8 nucleotides align to TRBD2. CDR3 length: 14 amino acids. Unmatched junction bases numbered 8, after V lost 4 bases and J lost 9 bases. From germline, CDR1 is KGHSH and CDR2 LQKENI. CDR3 protein: CASSLALADSEQFF. In nucleotides, the CDR3 is TGTGCCAGCTCACTGGCACTAGCGGACTCTGAGCAGTTCTTC.

The V call is TRBV21-1, the J call TRBJ2-4; TRBD1, the D gene given by the table, was not confirmed from the DNA. TRBV21-1 is a pseudogene locus. The CDR3 loop spans 20 amino acids. Written as DNA, the CDR3 is TGTGCCAGCAGGGCCGGGACAGGGTCATTTCCCCTTTTAGCCAAAAACATTCAGTACTTC. Amino acid sequence: CASRAGTGSFPLLAKNIQYF.

Only a few counts were recorded for this clonotype. The chain employs TRBV5-6 and TRBJ2-7; D gene uncertain. The CDR3 sequence is 13 residues long. V lost 4 bases to trimming and J lost 0 bases, with 8 bases between them. Germline V CDR1 and CDR2: SGHDT, YYEEEE. CDR3 region: CASSPWVSYEQYF. The CDR3 region has the DNA TGTGCCAGCAGCCCCTGGGTCTCCTACGAGCAGTACTTC.

The sample holds many counts of this clonotype. The V gene is TRBV7-2, the J gene TRBJ1-5; D is unclear. Trimming shortened V by 7 bases and J by 1 base, and 14 bases separated the two germline ends. Germline CDR1 SGHTA, CDR2 FQGNSA. CDR3 size: 15 residues. The CDR3 loop reads CASTRDTISNQPQHF. As DNA, the CDR3 is TGTGCCAGCACTCGCGACACTATAAGCAATCAGCCCCAGCATTTT.

The table lists this clonotype with many counts. This sequence joins TRBV20-1 and TRBJ2-5, with D possibly being TRBD1 (6 bases). The germline V gene has CDR1 DFQATT and CDR2 SNEGSKA (reference sequence). The CDR3 has 18 amino acids. The V end was cut by 3 bases, the J end by 5 bases, with 28 bases between. The CDR3 region has the DNA TGCAGTGCTAGGGGGGCGGTGGGCAAGGATATCTGGGGCGAGACCCAGTACTTC. Translated: CSARGAVGKDIWGETQYF.

This clonotype was counted at least ten times. This chain uses TRBV4-3 with TRBJ2-7; either TRBD1 or TRBD2 may fit D (5 bases each). V shed 1 base and J shed 12 bases, with 13 bases lying between them. CDR3 size: 12 residues. Germline assignment: CDR1 LGHNA and CDR2 YSLEER. CDR3 DNA sequence: TGCGCCAGCAGCCAAGGGGGCGAGGGCTGGTACGTC. Translating it yields CASSQGGEGWYV.

This chain joins TRBV18 and TRBJ1-5; possible D gene TRBD1, 5 bases. The CDR3 covers 14 residues. Germline V gives CDR1 KGHSH, CDR2 LQKENI. Trimming took 3 bases from V and 9 from J, leaving 15 bases between them. CDR3 bases: TGTGCCAGCTCACCTTGGGGGACCGAACCGCCCCAGCATTTT. Its protein product is CASSPWGTEPPQHF.

V is TRBV7-2 and J is TRBJ2-5; 8 positions agree with TRBD2. J lost 3 bases, V lost 6 bases, and 9 bases had no gene match. CDR3 size: 15 residues. CDR1 is SGHTA, CDR2 FQGNSA, per germline. The CDR3 bases are TGTGCCAGCAGTGCGGGGGCCGGGAGGGAAGAGACCCAGTACTTC. Protein sequence: CASSAGAGREETQYF.

The rearrangement joins TRBV6-2 or TRBV6-3 to TRBJ1-6, with D uncertain. The V and J ends lost 4 bases and 7 bases respectively, with 14 bases between them. The CDR3 sequence is 15 residues long. Looked up from germline, CDR1 is MNHEY and CDR2 is SVGEGT. The CDR3 region is CASSSLILPNSPLHF. CDR3 bases: TGTGCCAGCAGTTCTCTAATTCTCCCGAATTCACCCCTCCACTTT.

This clonotype has just a few counts. This chain links TRBV19 with TRBJ1-1; no clear D. With 1 base removed from V and 1 base from J, the gap between germline ends came to 7 bases. This CDR3 comprises 14 residues. Germline CDR1 and CDR2: LNHDA and SQIVND (reference sequence). The CDR3 loop reads CASSIGWENTEAFF. As DNA, the CDR3 is TGTGCCAGTAGTATAGGCTGGGAGAACACTGAAGCTTTCTTT.

V is TRBV10-3 and J is TRBJ2-2, with D hard to call. V was shortened by 8 bases and J by 0 bases, with 10 bases between the two germline ends. This CDR3 is built from 14 residues. Looked up from germline, CDR1 is ENHRY and CDR2 is SYGVKD. The CDR3 here is CAIRPFANTGELFF. The CDR3 bases are TGTGCCATCCGCCCGTTCGCGAACACCGGGGAGCTGTTTTTT.

This clonotype turned up a few times. The rearrangement links TRBV30 to TRBJ2-6; no firm D call. Germline CDR1 GTSNPN, CDR2 SVGIG (reference sequence). V was trimmed by 3 bases and J by 1 base, leaving 7 bases between them. The CDR3 contains 14 residues. The CDR3: CAWRIGSGANVLTF. The CDR3, as DNA: TGTGCCTGGAGAATAGGTTCTGGGGCCAACGTCCTGACTTTC.

This clonotype appeared a few times. CDR3 bases: TGCGCCAGCAGCTCCTACGGACCCCCGGGGGGGCCGGACAATGAGCAGTTCTTC. It specifies CASSSYGPPGGPDNEQFF. The chain joins TRBV5-1 to TRBJ2-1; 8 nucleotides align to TRBD2. J gave up 5 bases and V 3 bases, and 16 bases lay outside the gene matches. CDR1 is SGHRS and CDR2 is YFSETQ in the germline V gene. The CDR3 is 18 residues long.

This clonotype occurred once. The chain has TRBV7-3 and TRBJ2-2, with D maybe TRBD2 (6 bases). Germline CDR1 reads SGHTA; CDR2 reads FQGTGA. Trimming took 1 base from V and 4 from J, leaving 7 bases between them. The CDR3 covers 14 residues. CDR3 nucleotides: TGTGCCAGCAGCTTAAGGAGGGGCACCGGGGAGCTGTTTTTT. Translated: CASSLRRGTGELFF.

This clonotype was seen more than once but under ten times. V gene TRBV5-6 combines with J gene TRBJ2-1, with D perhaps TRBD2 (5 bases). The germline V gene has CDR1 SGHDT and CDR2 YYEEEE. Trimming left V 7 bases short and J 9 bases short, with 8 bases between. This CDR3 has 10 amino acids. CDR3 in DNA: TGTGCCAGCGGTCGGGGTGAGCAGTTCTTC. Translation gives CASGRGEQFF. Together with reference TRBV5-6 and TRBJ2-1, the CDR3 gives the full variable domain: DAGVTQSPTHLIKTRGQQVTLRCSPKSGHDTVSWYQQALGQGPQFIFQYYEEEERQRGNFPDRFSGHQFPNYSSELNVNALLLGDSALYLCASGRGEQFFGPGTRLTVL.

The V call is TRBV4-2, the J call TRBJ2-3; TRBD2 aligns across 9 bases. The trim removed 4 bases at V and 6 bases at J, leaving 14 bases unmatched. CDR3 size: 17 residues. Per the germline V gene, CDR1 is LGHNA and CDR2 is YNFKEQ. This CDR3 reads CASSPTEASGARDTQYF. The CDR3 DNA reads as TGTGCCAGCAGCCCAACAGAAGCTAGCGGGGCTAGGGATACGCAGTATTTT.